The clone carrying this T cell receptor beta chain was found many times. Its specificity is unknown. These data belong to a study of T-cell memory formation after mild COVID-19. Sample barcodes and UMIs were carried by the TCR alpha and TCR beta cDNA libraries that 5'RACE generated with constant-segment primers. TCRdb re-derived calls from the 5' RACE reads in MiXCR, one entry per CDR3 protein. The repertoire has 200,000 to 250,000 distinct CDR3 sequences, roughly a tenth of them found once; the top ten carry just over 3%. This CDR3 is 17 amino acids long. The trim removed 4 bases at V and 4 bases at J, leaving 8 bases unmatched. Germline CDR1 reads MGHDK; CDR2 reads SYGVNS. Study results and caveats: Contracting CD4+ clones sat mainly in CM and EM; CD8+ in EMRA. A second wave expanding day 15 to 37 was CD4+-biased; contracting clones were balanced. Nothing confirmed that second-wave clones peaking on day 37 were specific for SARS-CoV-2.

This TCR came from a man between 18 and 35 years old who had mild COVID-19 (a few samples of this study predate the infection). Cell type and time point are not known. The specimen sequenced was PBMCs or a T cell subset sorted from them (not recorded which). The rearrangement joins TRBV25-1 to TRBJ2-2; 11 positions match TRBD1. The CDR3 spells CASSGFAGTGGTGELFF. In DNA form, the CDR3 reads TGTGCCAGCAGTGGATTCGCCGGGACAGGGGGCACCGGGGAGCTGTTTTTT.